Listed here are 4 T cell receptor beta chains from one sample, sequenced in a study of OX40 agonist ivuxolimab in advanced cancers. Assay used: immunoSEQ multiplex PCR; TCRdb lists only in-frame clones, some missing. The table has approximately 41,000 clones, 80% to 90% seen once; the top ten hold approximately 46%. Here the sequenced sample was CD4+ or CD8+ T cells sorted from blood, taken in a trial of the OX40 agonist ivuxolimab. Every receptor here comes from an adult with an advanced solid tumor such as melanoma, head and neck, liver or kidney cancer.

This rearrangement joins TRBV7-6 to TRBJ2-1; D may be TRBD2 (5 bases). V lost 5 bases and J 1 base, leaving 12 bases between the germline ends. Germline V gives CDR1 SGHVS, CDR2 FNYEAQ. The CDR3 totals 15 residues. CDR3 bases: TGTGCCAGCAGCCCCGACTATGCGTCCTACAATGAGCAGTTCTTC. Protein product: CASSPDYASYNEQFF.

V gene TRBV11-2 combines with J gene TRBJ2-1; D is ambiguous. Germline CDR1 is SGHAT and CDR2 is FQNNGV. The CDR3 loop spans 12 amino acids. V was trimmed by 2 bases and J by 6 bases, leaving 5 bases between them. This CDR3 reads CASSLSSNEQFF. CDR3 nucleotides: TGTGCCAGCAGCTTAAGTTCCAATGAGCAGTTCTTC. Filled out from reference TRBV11-2 and TRBJ2-1, the complete variable domain reads EAGVAQSPRYKIIEKRQSVAFWCNPISGHATLYWYQQILGQGPKLLIQFQNNGVVDDSQLPKDRFSAERLKGVDSTLKIQPAKLEDSAVYLCASSLSSNEQFFGPGTRLTVL.

The chain joins TRBV5-4 to TRBJ2-7; D gene unclear. The V gene lost 4 bases and the J gene lost 1 base, with 3 bases spanning the gap. The CDR3 has 11 amino acids. CDR1 and CDR2 from the germline V gene are SGHNT and YYREEE (reference sequence). In nucleotides, the CDR3 is TGTGCCAGCAGCCATTCCTACGAGCAGTACTTC. Amino acids: CASSHSYEQYF. The complete variable domain, with remaining parts taken from reference TRBV5-4 and TRBJ2-7, reads ETGVTQSPTHLIKTRGQQVTLRCSSQSGHNTVSWYQQALGQGPQFIFQYYREEENGRGNFPPRFSGLQFPNYSSELNVNALELDDSALYLCASSHSYEQYFGPGTRLTVT.

This clone was found once. V and J are TRBV6-5 and TRBJ1-1; D possibly corresponds to TRBD1 (5 bases). The CDR3 is 14 amino acids. The V end was cut by 2 bases, the J end by 0 bases, with 7 bases between. CDR1 MNHEY and CDR2 SVGAGI come from the germline V gene. The CDR3 DNA follows: TGTGCCAGCAGTTACGGACAAATGAACACTGAAGCTTTCTTT. Translation gives CASSYGQMNTEAFF.